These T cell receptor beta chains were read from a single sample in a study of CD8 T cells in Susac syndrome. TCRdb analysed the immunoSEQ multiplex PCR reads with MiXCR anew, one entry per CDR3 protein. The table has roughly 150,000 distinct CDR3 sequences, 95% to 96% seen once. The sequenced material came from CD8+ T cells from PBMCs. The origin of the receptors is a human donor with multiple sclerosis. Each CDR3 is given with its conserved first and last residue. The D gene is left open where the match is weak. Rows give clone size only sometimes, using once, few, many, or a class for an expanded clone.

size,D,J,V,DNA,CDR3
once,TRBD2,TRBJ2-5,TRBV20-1,TGCAGTACCCGGGGGGGACTTCAAGAGACCCAGTACTTC,CSTRGGLQETQYF
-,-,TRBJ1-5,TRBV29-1,TGCAGCGCCGCTGGGGATAGCAATCAGCCCCAGCATTTT,CSAAGDSNQPQHF
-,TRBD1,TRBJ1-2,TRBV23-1,TGCGCCAGCAGTCAATGGGGACAGGCAAACTATGGCTACACCTTC,CASSQWGQANYGYTF
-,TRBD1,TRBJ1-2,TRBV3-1,TGTGCCAGCAGCTCGGACAGGGTGGCGACTACCTATGGCTACACCTTC,CASSSDRVATTYGYTF
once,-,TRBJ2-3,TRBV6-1,TGTGCCAGCAGAGTTCTAACAGATACGCAGTATTTT,CASRVLTDTQYF
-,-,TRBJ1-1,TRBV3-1,TGTGCCAGCAGCCAAGTGTGGACGGACGATGAAGCTTTCTTT,CASSQVWTDDEAFF
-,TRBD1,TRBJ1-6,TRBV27,TGTGCCAGCAAGCGGACAGGGGATTCACCCCTCCACTTT,CASKRTGDSPLHF
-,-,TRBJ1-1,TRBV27,TGTGCCAGCAGTATCGACAGGACCACTGAAGCTTTCTTT,CASSIDRTTEAFF
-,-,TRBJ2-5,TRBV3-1,TGTGCCAGCAGCCAAGGGTATCGGAGCGGGGAGACCCAGTACTTC,CASSQGYRSGETQYF
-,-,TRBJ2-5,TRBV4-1,TGCGCCAGCAGCCCAGGTCGGAGCGATGCAGAGACCCAGTACTTC,CASSPGRSDAETQYF
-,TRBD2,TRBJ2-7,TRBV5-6,TGTGCCAGCAGCATAATAGCGGGGGACTACGAGCAGTACTTC,CASSIIAGDYEQYF
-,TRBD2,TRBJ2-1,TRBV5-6,TGTGCCAGCAGCTCGCCTAGCGGGGGTTACAATGAGCAGTTCTTC,CASSSPSGGYNEQFF
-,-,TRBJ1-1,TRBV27,TGTGCCAGCAGTTTAGGGGGAACCCACACTGAAGCTTTCTTT,CASSLGGTHTEAFF
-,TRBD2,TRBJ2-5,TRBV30,TGTGCCTGGACTTGGGCGGGGGGGTATCAAGAGACCCAGTACTTC,CAWTWAGGYQETQYF
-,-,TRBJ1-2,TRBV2,TGTGCCAGCAATCAAGGTGACTACACCTTC,CASNQGDYTF
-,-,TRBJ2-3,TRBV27,TGTGCCAGCAGTTTCCTTTACTCTAGCACAGATACGCAGTATTTT,CASSFLYSSTDTQYF